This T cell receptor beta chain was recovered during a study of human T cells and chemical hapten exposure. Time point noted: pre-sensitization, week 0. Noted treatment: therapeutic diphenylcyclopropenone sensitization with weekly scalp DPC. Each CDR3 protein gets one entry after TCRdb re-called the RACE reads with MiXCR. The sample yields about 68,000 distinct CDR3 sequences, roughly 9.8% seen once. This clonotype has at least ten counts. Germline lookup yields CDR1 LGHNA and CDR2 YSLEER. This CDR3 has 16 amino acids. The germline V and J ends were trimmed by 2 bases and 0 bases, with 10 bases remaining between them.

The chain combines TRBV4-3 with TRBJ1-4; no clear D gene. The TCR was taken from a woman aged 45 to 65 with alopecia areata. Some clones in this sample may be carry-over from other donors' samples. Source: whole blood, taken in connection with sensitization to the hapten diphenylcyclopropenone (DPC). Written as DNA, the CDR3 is TGCGCCAGCAGCCAACGGATACCTACAACTAATGAAAAACTGTTTTTT. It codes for CASSQRIPTTNEKLFF.